The 22 T cell receptor beta chains below come from one sample, sequenced in a study of Graves' ophthalmopathy and Graves' hyperthyroidism. The TCR beta CDR3 regions underwent amplification from RNA transcripts. The first round was an RT-PCR with HTBI primers, and the second round was a multiplex PCR. TCRdb reprocessed the multiplex PCR reads with MiXCR, giving one entry per CDR3 protein. The sample holds 400,000 to 450,000 distinct CDR3 sequences, roughly 21% seen once. Input material: peripheral blood. These receptors were collected from a young woman with stable Graves' hyperthyroidism.

This clonotype has just a few counts. The CDR3 nucleotides read TGTGCCACCAGCATTTATACTAGCGGGGGCTCCTACGAGCAGTACTTC. This sequence encodes CATSIYTSGGSYEQYF. This chain connects TRBV15 to TRBJ2-7; 11 nucleotides line up with TRBD2. Germline V lookup: CDR1 LNHNV, CDR2 YYDKDF (reference sequence). The CDR3 is made up of 16 amino acids. The V and J ends lost 4 bases and 0 bases, in that order; junction bases with no gene match: 5.

This clonotype was recorded many times. The chain is built from TRBV28 and TRBJ2-7, with 8 nucleotides matching TRBD2. This CDR3 is 16 amino acids long. The germline gives CDR1 MDHEN, CDR2 SYDVKM. V trimming: 5 bases; J trimming: 3 bases; junction bases outside the gene matches: 12. The DNA of the CDR3 is TGTGCCAGCAGTCTCAGTAAACTAGCGGCCTACTACGAGCAGTACTTC. The encoded protein is CASSLSKLAAYYEQYF. Supplemented by reference TRBV28 and TRBJ2-7, the full variable domain reads DVKVTQSSRYLVKRTGEKVFLECVQDMDHENMFWYRQDPGLGLRLIYFSYDVKMKEKGDIPEGYSVSREKKERFSLILESASTNQTSMYLCASSLSKLAAYYEQYFGPGTRLTVT.

This clonotype has a count of ten or more. The chain couples TRBV5-1 to TRBJ2-7, with 12 bases identical to TRBD2. V was clipped by 4 bases and J by 2 bases; unmatched bases: 10. Germline V gene sequence: CDR1 SGHRS, CDR2 YFSETQ. This CDR3 is built from 17 residues. In nucleotides, the CDR3 is TGCGCCAGCAGCCCCGGGACTAGCGGGTCTTCCACCTACGAGCAGTACTTC. This codes for CASSPGTSGSSTYEQYF.

This clonotype showed up many times. V gene TRBV12-3 or TRBV12-4 combines with J gene TRBJ1-1; D is ambiguous. CDR3 length equals 13 residues. V lost 1 base and J 4 bases, leaving 7 bases between the germline ends. CDR3 bases: TGTGCCAGCAGTTTAGTACAAGGCACTGAAGCTTTCTTT. It is translated as CASSLVQGTEAFF.

This clonotype was found many times. V gene TRBV5-1 combines with J gene TRBJ2-2; maybe TRBD1 (5 bases). The CDR3 length is 16 residues. CDR1 is SGHRS, CDR2 YFSETQ, per germline. Deletions cut 1 base from V and 1 base from J, with 11 bases between. The CDR3 nucleotides read TGCGCCAGCAGCTTGTTTAGGACACTGAACACCGGGGAGCTGTTTTTT. Translation gives CASSLFRTLNTGELFF.

The gene calls are TRBV6-1 and TRBJ2-7; weak D call: TRBD2 (5 bases). Per germline, CDR1 MNHNS and CDR2 SASEGT. The V end was cut by 0 bases, the J end by 12 bases, with 21 bases between. The CDR3 runs to 15 residues. CDR3 coding DNA: TGTGCCAGCAGTGAAGCCCCGGGAATCCGCGTGTTGCCGTACTTC. Its protein product is CASSEAPGIRVLPYF.

This clonotype was seen repeatedly, ten times or more. The V and J genes are TRBV15 and TRBJ1-1; possibly TRBD1 for D (5 bases). V was cut by 0 bases and J by 6 bases, with 17 bases left in between. The CDR3 has 16 amino acids. CDR1 is LNHNV, CDR2 YYDKDF, per germline (reference sequence). In DNA, the CDR3 is TGTGCCACCAGCAGAGATCTTGAGGGGCTGGAGGCTGAAGCTTTCTTT. This codes for CATSRDLEGLEAEAFF.

The sample holds many counts of this clonotype. The rearrangement uses TRBV3-1 and TRBJ1-2; the D is unclear. The V end was cut by 4 bases, the J end by 2 bases, with 8 bases between. Germline lookup yields CDR1 LGHDT and CDR2 YNNKEL (reference sequence). The CDR3 contains 13 residues. The CDR3 DNA reads as TGTGCCAGCAGCCTTGGGTGGAACTATGGCTACACCTTC. Translated: CASSLGWNYGYTF.

This clonotype was recorded at least ten times. The genes are TRBV3-1 and TRBJ2-2; D remains ambiguous. The CDR3 has 14 amino acids. CDR1 and CDR2 (germline): LGHDT, YNNKEL (reference sequence). The ends were cut back, 0 bases at V and 5 bases at J, with 7 bases in the middle. The CDR3 region is CASSQDAVTGELFF. Here the CDR3 DNA reads TGTGCCAGCAGCCAAGATGCTGTAACCGGGGAGCTGTTTTTT. The full variable domain, its missing parts supplied by reference TRBV3-1 and TRBJ2-2, is DTAVSQTPKYLVTQMGNDKSIKCEQNLGHDTMYWYKQDSKKFLKIMFSYNNKELIINETVPNRFSPKSPDKAHLNLHINSLELGDSAVYFCASSQDAVTGELFFGEGSRLTVL.

Ten or more counts support this clonotype. This chain uses TRBV5-1 with TRBJ1-2, with D hard to call. Trimming took off 1 base at V and 0 bases at J, with 10 bases between the two ends. The CDR3 totals 15 residues. CDR1 and CDR2 (germline): SGHRS, YFSETQ. CDR3 nucleotide sequence: TGCGCCAGCAGCTTGAACCGGGATCCTAACTATGGCTACACCTTC. Translation gives CASSLNRDPNYGYTF. Looking up the rest from reference TRBV5-1 and TRBJ1-2 gives the full variable domain: KAGVTQTPRYLIKTRGQQVTLSCSPISGHRSVSWYQQTPGQGLQFLFEYFSETQRNKGNFPGRFSGRQFSNSRSEMNVSTLELGDSALYLCASSLNRDPNYGYTFGSGTRLTVV.

This clonotype was observed many times. The chain employs TRBV12-3 or TRBV12-4 and TRBJ2-2; D remains unclear. V lost 2 bases to trimming and J lost 1 base, with 11 bases between them. The CDR3 runs to 16 residues. DNA of the CDR3: TGTGCCAGCAGTTTAAGGCTGGTTCTGAACACCGGGGAGCTGTTTTTT. Its protein is CASSLRLVLNTGELFF.

There are many counts of this clonotype. This chain joins TRBV28 and TRBJ2-7; 7 bases agree with TRBD1. V lost 5 bases, J lost 4 bases, and 8 bases stayed unmatched. The germline CDR1 and CDR2 sequences are MDHEN and SYDVKM. The CDR3 spans 14 residues. The CDR3 region is CASSKAGGRYEQYF. CDR3 sequence (DNA): TGTGCCAGCAGTAAGGCAGGGGGTAGGTACGAGCAGTACTTC.

This clonotype was detected many times. The rearrangement uses TRBV7-6 and TRBJ2-7; 12 nucleotides match TRBD1. Germline assignment: CDR1 SGHVS and CDR2 FNYEAQ. The CDR3 is 16 residues long. V was clipped by 2 bases and J by 6 bases; unmatched bases: 8. Here the CDR3 reads CASSLTPGQGASEQYF. The CDR3 region has the DNA TGTGCCAGCAGCTTAACCCCGGGACAGGGGGCGAGCGAGCAGTACTTC.

Concerning this clonotype: Its ends do not fully match the called genes, so a read error is possible. The gene calls are TRBV3-1 and TRBJ2-7; D is perhaps TRBD2 (6 bases). The CDR3 sequence is 15 residues long. Per the germline V gene, CDR1 is LGHDT and CDR2 is YNNKEL (reference sequence). The CDR3 bases are TGTGCCAGCATCCAAGGCTTCGCGGAGGGGTACGAGCAGTACTTC. Its translation is CASIQGFAEGYEQYF.

This clonotype was seen repeatedly, ten times or more. V and J are TRBV28 and TRBJ1-1; the D gene is possibly TRBD1 (6 bases). Deletions cut 3 bases from V and 2 bases from J, with 10 bases between. The CDR3 runs to 14 residues. Germline lookup yields CDR1 MDHEN and CDR2 SYDVKM. CDR3: CASSLTGSNTEAFF. CDR3 coding DNA: TGTGCCAGCAGTTTGACAGGCTCAAACACTGAAGCTTTCTTT.

This clonotype was observed a few times. The chain links TRBV5-1 to TRBJ2-7; 12 positions match TRBD1. CDR1 and CDR2 (germline): SGHRS, YFSETQ. The CDR3 consists of 16 residues. V dropped 4 bases and J dropped 7; count of bases not matched to a gene: 12. CDR3 sequence reads: CASSKLPGQGALEQYF. The CDR3 region has the DNA TGCGCCAGCAGCAAGCTTCCGGGACAGGGGGCGCTTGAGCAGTACTTC. Supplemented by reference TRBV5-1 and TRBJ2-7, the full variable domain reads KAGVTQTPRYLIKTRGQQVTLSCSPISGHRSVSWYQQTPGQGLQFLFEYFSETQRNKGNFPGRFSGRQFSNSRSEMNVSTLELGDSALYLCASSKLPGQGALEQYFGPGTRLTVT.

This clonotype has a count of ten or more. This chain links TRBV6-5 with TRBJ1-2; D ambiguous. V shed 0 bases and J shed 7 bases, with 12 bases lying between them. The CDR3 has 14 amino acids. The germline gives CDR1 MNHEY, CDR2 SVGAGI. Here the CDR3 DNA reads TGTGCCAGCAGTTACTCCCCCGAAGGGTTTGGCTACACCTTC. Its translation is CASSYSPEGFGYTF.

This clonotype appeared many times. V usage is TRBV13 and J usage is TRBJ2-5, with TRBD2 identical over 10 bases. The CDR3 runs to 15 residues. Germline-derived CDR1 and CDR2 are PRHDT and FYEKMQ (reference sequence). With V trimmed by 6 bases and J by 6 bases, 10 bases remained unmatched. The CDR3 nucleotides are TGTGCCAGCAGACCGGAGCGGGAGGGCCCGCAGACCCAGTACTTC. Protein product: CASRPEREGPQTQYF.

In its sample, this clonotype was seen many times. The chain recombines TRBV29-1 with TRBJ1-1, with 7 bases that match TRBD1. The CDR3 has 13 amino acids. Trimming at V came to 7 bases and at J to 7 bases, leaving 12 bases not matched to a gene. The germline V gene has CDR1 SQVTM and CDR2 ANQGSEA. CDR3 nucleotide sequence: TGCAGCGCAGCGACAGGGCTAAGAATTGAAGCTTTCTTT. This gives the protein CSAATGLRIEAFF.

This clonotype showed up many times. The chain carries TRBV25-1 and TRBJ2-7; no clear D. There are 15 residues in the CDR3. Germline lookup yields CDR1 MGHDK and CDR2 SYGVNS. Trimming left V 2 bases short and J 4 bases short, with 15 bases between. CDR3 loop: CASSERTSVGYEQYF. The CDR3 DNA sequence: TGTGCCAGCAGTGAAAGAACGTCGGTGGGGTACGAGCAGTACTTC.

This clonotype has a count of ten or more. This chain connects TRBV10-3 to TRBJ2-5, with 14 bases matching TRBD2. The germline V gene has CDR1 ENHRY and CDR2 SYGVKD. Trimming at V came to 4 bases and at J to 4 bases, leaving 2 bases not matched to a gene. This CDR3 region has 15 residues. The CDR3 sequence is CAISGGLAGGETQYF. CDR3 in DNA: TGTGCCATCAGTGGCGGACTAGCGGGAGGAGAGACCCAGTACTTC.

This clonotype was counted ten times or more. V is TRBV5-5 and J is TRBJ2-5; a weak D match, TRBD1 (6 bases). The CDR3 contains 13 residues. V was shortened by 3 bases and J by 3 bases, with 9 bases between the two germline ends. Germline CDR1 is SGHKS and CDR2 is YYEKEE (reference sequence). CDR3 loop: CASSSQGEETQYF. The CDR3, as DNA: TGTGCCAGCAGCTCACAGGGAGAAGAGACCCAGTACTTC.